This TCR beta chain was profiled in a study of T cell changes during pregnancy in multiple sclerosis. Profiled with immunoSEQ multiplex PCR; TCRdb holds only in-frame clones, not every one. This repertoire shows roughly 97,000 clones, roughly nine tenths found once; its top ten account for 0.7% to 0.9%. Sequencing was performed on peripheral blood, taken in the second trimester of pregnancy. This TCR was sampled from a female donor in good health, enrolled as a control in a pregnancy study.

The CDR3 DNA sequence: TGCGCCAGCAGTGCTAGCGGGAGGTACGAGCAGTACTTC. It specifies CASSASGRYEQYF. V is TRBV10-1 and J is TRBJ2-7; 11 bases are a match to TRBD2. V was pared by 4 bases and J by 4 bases, with 0 bases of the junction left unmatched. This CDR3 has 13 amino acids. Germline V gene sequence: CDR1 WNHNN, CDR2 SYGVQD (reference sequence).